This is a list of T cell receptor beta chains from one sample in a study of PD-L1 blockade in urothelial cancer. TCRdb keeps only in-frame clones here, not all; method: immunoSEQ multiplex PCR. This sample has just under 30,000 clones, with 87% found just once. Sequencing used PBMCs, obtained around atezolizumab (anti-PD-L1) treatment. Source of these receptors: a man aged 50 to 59 with urothelial cancer. Both conserved end residues are part of each CDR3. D genes are given only for firm matches. Clone size is shown for a subset of rows, as once, few, many or a class of expanded clone.

abundance	v_gene	d_gene	j_gene	CDR3aa	CDR3nt
NA	TRBV7-2	NA	TRBJ2-3	CASSLAVTSTDTQYF	TGTGCCAGCAGCTTAGCGGTGACTAGCACAGATACGCAGTATTTT
NA	TRBV7-9	TRBD1	TRBJ1-4	CASSSDRESEKLFF	TGTGCCAGCAGCTCGGACAGGGAGTCTGAAAAACTGTTTTTT
NA	TRBV28	TRBD2	TRBJ2-7	CASTNSAGVAYEQYF	TGTGCCAGCACCAATTCGGCGGGAGTCGCCTACGAGCAGTACTTC
NA	TRBV2	NA	TRBJ1-1	CASSDPGLARTEAFF	TGTGCCAGCAGCGACCCCGGGCTAGCGAGGACTGAAGCTTTCTTT
NA	TRBV27	NA	TRBJ2-2	CASSLTTLNTGELFF	TGTGCCAGCAGTTTGACTACACTGAACACCGGGGAGCTGTTTTTT
NA	TRBV9	TRBD1	TRBJ1-4	CASSQSTPGTGEEKLFF	TGTGCCAGCAGCCAATCGACGCCCGGGACAGGGGAGGAAAAACTGTTTTTT
NA	TRBV4-3	TRBD2	TRBJ2-7	CASSRGLAETTYEQYF	TGCGCCAGCAGCCGGGGACTAGCGGAGACAACCTACGAGCAGTACTTC
NA	TRBV18	TRBD2	TRBJ2-5	CASSQLGGARETQYF	TGTGCCAGCTCACAACTCGGGGGGGCCAGAGAGACCCAGTACTTC
once	TRBV7-9	TRBD2	TRBJ2-7	CASSPSGPISYEQYF	TGTGCCAGCAGCCCTAGCGGTCCCATCTCCTACGAGCAGTACTTC
NA	TRBV27	NA	TRBJ1-6	CASSVTGQGSPLHF	TGTGCCAGCAGTGTAACAGGGCAGGGATCACCCCTCCACTTT
NA	TRBV21-1	NA	TRBJ2-6	CASSKATGQLFAGANVLTF	TGTGCCAGCAGCAAAGCCACAGGACAGTTATTTGCTGGGGCCAACGTCCTGACTTTC
once	TRBV18	NA	TRBJ1-1	CASLPPTRRSTEAFF	TGTGCCAGCTTACCACCGACTAGGCGGAGCACTGAAGCTTTCTTT
NA	TRBV28	NA	TRBJ1-2	CASSLLTDNYGYTF	TGTGCCAGCAGTTTACTGACAGACAACTATGGCTACACCTTC
once	TRBV6-4	TRBD2	TRBJ2-1	CASSVGTSGSDEQFF	TGTGCCAGCAGTGTCGGGACTAGCGGGAGCGATGAGCAGTTCTTC
NA	TRBV10-2	TRBD2	TRBJ2-1	CASSDSGSFYNEQFF	TGCGCCAGCAGTGATAGCGGGAGTTTTTACAATGAGCAGTTCTTC
NA	TRBV9	TRBD2	TRBJ2-2	CASSLAGTSNTGELFF	TGTGCCAGCAGTCTAGCCGGGACTAGCAACACCGGGGAGCTGTTTTTT
few	TRBV5-4	TRBD1	TRBJ2-7	CASSADRGDYEQYF	TGTGCCAGCAGCGCAGACAGGGGAGACTACGAGCAGTACTTC
NA	TRBV5-1	NA	TRBJ2-5	CASKVGTSGGGSGETQYF	TGCGCCAGCAAAGTCGGAACGTCGGGCGGGGGCTCCGGGGAGACCCAGTACTTC
few	TRBV27	NA	TRBJ2-7	CASSFSRASSYEQYF	TGTGCCAGCAGTTTCTCCAGGGCATCCTCCTACGAGCAGTACTTC
NA	TRBV23-1	NA	TRBJ2-7	CASSLQGGSYEQYF	TGCGCCAGCAGTCTCCAGGGGGGCTCCTACGAGCAGTACTTC
NA	TRBV6-1	NA	TRBJ1-5	CASRSEGGRTQHF	TGTGCCAGCAGATCCGAGGGGGGGAGGACCCAGCATTTT
NA	TRBV19	NA	TRBJ2-7	CASSTQQGSSYEQYF	TGTGCCAGTAGTACGCAACAGGGAAGCTCCTACGAGCAGTACTTC
once	TRBV6-4	NA	TRBJ1-2	CASRPQGIGGYTF	TGTGCCAGCAGGCCCCAGGGTATTGGTGGCTACACCTTC
NA	TRBV5-1	NA	TRBJ1-4	CASSSFGGESEKLFF	TGCGCCAGCAGCTCCTTTGGGGGCGAGAGTGAAAAACTGTTTTTT
NA	TRBV9	NA	TRBJ2-7	CASSPQDSTYEQYF	TGTGCCAGCAGCCCCCAGGATTCGACCTACGAGCAGTACTTC
NA	TRBV10-2	NA	TRBJ2-7	CASSDFGGWVMAYEQYF	TGCGCCAGCAGTGATTTTGGCGGGTGGGTGATGGCCTACGAGCAGTACTTC
NA	TRBV19	NA	TRBJ1-1	CASSHLNPDYETFF	TGTGCCAGTAGCCACCTCAACCCGGACTACGAGACTTTCTTT
few	TRBV5-4	TRBD1	TRBJ2-7	CASSLGQGGSYEQYF	TGTGCCAGCAGCTTGGGACAGGGCGGGTCCTACGAGCAGTACTTC
NA	TRBV6-5	TRBD2	TRBJ2-1	CASSYPTSGEQFF	TGTGCCAGCAGTTACCCGACTAGCGGTGAGCAGTTCTTC
once	TRBV5-1	NA	TRBJ1-2	CASSLYSGDYGYTF	TGCGCCAGCAGCTTGTACTCAGGCGACTATGGCTACACCTTC
NA	TRBV27	TRBD1	TRBJ2-1	CASSTGGYNEQFF	TGTGCCAGCAGTACAGGGGGATACAATGAGCAGTTCTTC
NA	TRBV9	TRBD1	TRBJ2-7	CASSVGQGSPYEQYF	TGTGCCAGCAGCGTGGGACAGGGTTCCCCCTACGAGCAGTACTTC
NA	TRBV7-2	TRBD1	TRBJ2-5	CASSRAAGGGETQYF	TGTGCCAGCAGCCGGGCGGCAGGGGGCGGAGAGACCCAGTACTTC
NA	TRBV15	TRBD2	TRBJ2-2	CATSRATWTSGRGTGELFF	TGTGCCACCAGCAGGGCCACCTGGACTAGCGGGAGGGGCACCGGGGAGCTGTTTTTT
few	TRBV7-6	NA	TRBJ1-5	CASSLGGDQPQHF	TGTGCCAGCAGCTTAGGGGGGGATCAGCCCCAGCATTTT
NA	TRBV30	NA	TRBJ2-1	CACNSGFRPQDEQFF	TGTGCCTGTAATAGTGGATTCAGGCCTCAGGATGAGCAGTTCTTC
once	TRBV27	TRBD1	TRBJ2-5	CASSLLGGQGAETQYF	TGTGCCAGCAGTTTATTAGGAGGACAGGGGGCAGAGACCCAGTACTTC
NA	TRBV4-3	NA	TRBJ2-2	CASSQEYGDYGELFF	TGCGCCAGCAGCCAAGAGTACGGTGATTACGGGGAGCTGTTTTTT
NA	TRBV9	NA	TRBJ2-7	CASSVASDTYEQYF	TGTGCCAGCAGCGTAGCTTCAGATACCTACGAGCAGTACTTC
NA	TRBV4-1	TRBD2	TRBJ2-5	CASSQGVAGGGETQYF	TGCGCCAGCAGCCAAGGCGTAGCGGGAGGCGGGGAGACCCAGTACTTC
once	TRBV5-6	NA	TRBJ2-7	CASSFRERSYEQYF	TGTGCCAGCAGCTTCCGGGAGAGGTCTTACGAGCAGTACTTC
once	TRBV21-1	NA	TRBJ2-2	CASSGQELSSRRTGELFF	TGTGCCAGCAGTGGACAGGAACTCTCATCCCGAAGGACCGGGGAGCTGTTTTTT
NA	TRBV28	NA	TRBJ2-7	CASRQGNHEQYF	TGTGCCAGCAGGCAGGGGAACCACGAGCAGTACTTC
NA	TRBV5-1	TRBD2	TRBJ2-5	CASSLKGGRETQYF	TGCGCCAGCAGCTTGAAGGGCGGGAGGGAGACCCAGTACTTC
NA	TRBV6-1	TRBD1	TRBJ2-5	CASRATGGLIETQYF	TGTGCCAGCAGAGCTACAGGGGGCCTAATAGAGACCCAGTACTTC
NA	TRBV12-5	NA	TRBJ2-7	CASGLVVGQIYEQYF	TGTGCTAGTGGTTTGGTAGTTGGACAGATCTACGAGCAGTACTTC
NA	TRBV4-1	NA	TRBJ2-5	CASSQVDQGEETQYF	TGCGCCAGCAGCCAAGTGGACCAGGGCGAAGAGACCCAGTACTTC
once	TRBV18	NA	TRBJ1-5	CASSPTDRNQPQHF	TGTGCCAGCTCACCTACGGACAGAAATCAGCCCCAGCATTTT